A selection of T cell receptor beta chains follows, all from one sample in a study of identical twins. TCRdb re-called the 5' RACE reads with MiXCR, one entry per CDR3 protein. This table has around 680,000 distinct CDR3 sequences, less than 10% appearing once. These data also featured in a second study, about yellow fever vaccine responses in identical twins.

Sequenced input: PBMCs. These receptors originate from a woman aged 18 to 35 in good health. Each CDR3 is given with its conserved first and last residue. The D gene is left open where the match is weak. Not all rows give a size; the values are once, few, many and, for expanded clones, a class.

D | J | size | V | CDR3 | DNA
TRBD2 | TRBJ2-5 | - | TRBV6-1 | CASSRLARFETQYF | TGTGCCAGCAGTCGACTAGCACGATTCGAGACCCAGTACTTC
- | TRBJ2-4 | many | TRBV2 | CASTSEANIQYF | TGTGCCAGCACTTCCGAGGCAAACATTCAGTACTTC
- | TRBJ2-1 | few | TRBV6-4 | CASSDSPGANEQFF | TGTGCCAGCAGTGACTCCCCGGGGGCCAATGAGCAGTTCTTC
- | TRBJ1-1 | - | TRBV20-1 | CSARGYSLNTEAFF | TGCAGTGCTAGGGGATATTCTTTGAACACTGAAGCTTTCTTT
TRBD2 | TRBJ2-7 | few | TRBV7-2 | CASTAGGPSYEQYF | TGTGCCAGCACCGCGGGGGGGCCCTCCTACGAGCAGTACTTC
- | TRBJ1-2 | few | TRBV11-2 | CASSLDTGANGYTF | TGTGCCAGCAGCTTAGATACGGGAGCGAATGGCTACACCTTC
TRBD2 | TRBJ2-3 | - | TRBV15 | CATSRTGTSGTITDTQYF | TGTGCCACCAGCAGAACCGGGACTAGCGGGACGATCACAGATACGCAGTATTTT
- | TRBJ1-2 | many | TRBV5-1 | CASSPDGSYGYTF | TGCGCCAGCAGCCCTGACGGATCCTATGGCTACACCTTC
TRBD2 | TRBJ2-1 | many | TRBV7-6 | CASSTLAGGVSSYNEQFF | TGTGCCAGCAGCACCCTAGCGGGGGGCGTAAGCTCCTACAATGAGCAGTTCTTC
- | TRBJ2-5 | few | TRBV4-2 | CASSQDTPLGGTPEETQYF | TGTGCCAGCAGCCAAGATACCCCCCTGGGCGGAACTCCCGAGGAGACCCAGTACTTC
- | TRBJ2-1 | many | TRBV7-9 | CASSLAGGSNEQFF | TGTGCCAGCAGTTTAGCAGGGGGGAGCAATGAGCAGTTCTTC
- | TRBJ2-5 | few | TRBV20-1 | CSARGVSETQYF | TGCAGTGCTAGAGGAGTTTCCGAGACCCAGTACTTC
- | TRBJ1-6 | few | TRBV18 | CASSALRAGNSPLHF | TGTGCCAGCTCAGCCCTCAGAGCGGGAAATTCACCCCTCCACTTT
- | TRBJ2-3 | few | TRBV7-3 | CASSLGSGTQYF | TGTGCCAGCAGCCTCGGTAGTGGAACGCAGTATTTT
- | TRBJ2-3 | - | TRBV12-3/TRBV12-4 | CASSSIGYTDTQYF | TGTGCCAGCAGTTCGATAGGGTACACAGATACGCAGTATTTT
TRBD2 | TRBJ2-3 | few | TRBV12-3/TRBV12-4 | CASSKLAGPSGDTQYF | TGTGCCAGCAGTAAACTAGCGGGGCCGTCTGGGGATACGCAGTATTTT
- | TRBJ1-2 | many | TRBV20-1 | CSARNTQGHGYTF | TGCAGTGCTAGGAACACACAGGGCCATGGCTACACCTTC
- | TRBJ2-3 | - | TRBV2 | CASSVRGRVYTDTQYF | TGTGCCAGCAGTGTACGGGGACGCGTCTACACAGATACGCAGTATTTT
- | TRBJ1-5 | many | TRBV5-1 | CASSLVPGYQPQHF | TGCGCCAGCAGCTTGGTACCAGGATATCAGCCCCAGCATTTT
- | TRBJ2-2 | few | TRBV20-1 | CSAPLGVELFF | TGCAGTGCTCCCCTGGGGGTGGAGCTGTTTTTT
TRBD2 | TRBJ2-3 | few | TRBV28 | CATGAGGTTDTQYF | TGTGCCACAGGGGCGGGGGGGACCACAGATACGCAGTATTTT
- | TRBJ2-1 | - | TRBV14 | CASSQDRVGSYNEQFF | TGTGCCAGCAGCCAAGATCGGGTAGGCTCCTACAATGAGCAGTTCTTC
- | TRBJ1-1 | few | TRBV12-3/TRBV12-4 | CASSFGERTEAFF | TGTGCCAGCAGTTTTGGGGAACGCACTGAAGCTTTCTTT
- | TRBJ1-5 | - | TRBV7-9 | CASSFDIGGNQPQHF | TGTGCCAGCAGCTTTGACATTGGGGGCAATCAGCCCCAGCATTTT
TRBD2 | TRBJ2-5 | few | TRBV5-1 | CASSFGLAGQETQYF | TGCGCCAGCAGCTTCGGACTAGCGGGACAAGAGACCCAGTACTTC
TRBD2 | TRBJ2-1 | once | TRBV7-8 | CASGLVIGTSNRRFF | TGTGCCAGCGGCTTAGTAATAGGGACTAGCAATCGACGGTTCTTC
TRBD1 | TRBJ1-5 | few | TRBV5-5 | CASSLVHTPDRGFPQHF | TGTGCCAGCAGCTTGGTGCATACGCCGGACAGGGGCTTTCCCCAGCATTTT
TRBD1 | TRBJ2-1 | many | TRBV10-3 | CAISWTGRSSSYNEQFF | TGTGCCATCAGTTGGACAGGGCGGTCCAGCTCCTACAATGAGCAGTTCTTC
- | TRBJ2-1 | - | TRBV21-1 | CAITGDGYNEQFF | TGTGCCATCACAGGGGATGGGTACAATGAGCAGTTCTTC
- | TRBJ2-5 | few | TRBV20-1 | CSAEVVVQETQYF | TGCAGTGCAGAAGTCGTGGTTCAAGAGACCCAGTACTTC
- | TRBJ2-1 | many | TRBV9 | CASSVEARRTSYNEQFF | TGTGCCAGCAGCGTAGAGGCTAGGCGGACCTCCTACAATGAGCAGTTCTTC
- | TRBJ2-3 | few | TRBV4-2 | CASSQPPDRQADTQYF | TGTGCCAGCAGCCAGCCCCCCGACAGGCAGGCAGATACGCAGTATTTT
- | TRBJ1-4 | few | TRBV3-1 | CASSPFGRVEKLFF | TGTGCCAGCAGCCCCTTCGGACGCGTGGAAAAACTGTTTTTT
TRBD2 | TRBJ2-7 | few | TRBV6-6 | CASSGTSKDEQYF | TGTGCCAGCAGTGGGACTAGTAAAGACGAGCAGTACTTC
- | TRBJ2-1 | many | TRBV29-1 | CSVLVGSYNEQFF | TGCAGCGTTCTAGTGGGGTCCTACAATGAGCAGTTCTTC
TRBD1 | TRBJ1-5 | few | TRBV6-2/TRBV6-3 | CASSSRGPGHNQPQHF | TGTGCCAGCAGTTCGAGGGGGCCGGGGCACAATCAGCCCCAGCATTTT
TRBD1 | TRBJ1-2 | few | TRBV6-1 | CASSGATGDGYTF | TGTGCCAGCAGTGGCGCGACAGGGGATGGCTACACCTTC
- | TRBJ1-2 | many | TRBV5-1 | CASSFGTNYEGYTF | TGCGCCAGCAGCTTCGGGACAAACTATGAGGGCTACACCTTC
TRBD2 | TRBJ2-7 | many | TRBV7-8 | CASSLVSGSHLF | TGTGCCAGCAGCTTAGTAAGCGGGAGCCATCTCTTC
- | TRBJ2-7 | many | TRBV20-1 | CSAIAGTIYEQYF | TGCAGTGCTATTGCGGGGACAATCTACGAGCAGTACTTC
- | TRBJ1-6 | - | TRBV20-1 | CSARDFGQANSYNSPLHF | TGCAGTGCTAGAGATTTCGGGCAGGCAAACTCCTATAATTCACCCCTCCACTTT
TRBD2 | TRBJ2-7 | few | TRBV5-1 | CASSFGTSGIYEQYF | TGCGCCAGCAGCTTTGGGACTAGCGGGATCTACGAGCAGTACTTC
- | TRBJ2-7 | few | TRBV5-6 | CASSLYRVYEQYF | TGTGCCAGCAGCTTGTACAGGGTGTACGAGCAGTACTTC
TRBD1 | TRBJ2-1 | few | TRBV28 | CASRWTGARSLENEQFF | TGTGCCAGCAGGTGGACAGGTGCGAGATCCTTAGAAAATGAGCAGTTCTTC
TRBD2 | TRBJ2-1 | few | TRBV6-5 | CASSYSTSGAYNEQFF | TGTGCCAGCAGTTACTCGACTAGCGGAGCTTACAATGAGCAGTTCTTC
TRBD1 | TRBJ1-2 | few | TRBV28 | CASVKPGQGKNTF | TGTGCCAGCGTAAAACCGGGACAGGGGAAGAACACCTTC
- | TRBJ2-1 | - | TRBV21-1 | CASSVKTRDRVINEQFF | TGTGCCAGCAGCGTCAAAACCCGGGACAGGGTCATCAATGAGCAGTTCTTC
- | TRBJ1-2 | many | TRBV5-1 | CASSNATGTNGYTF | TGCGCCAGCAGCAACGCGACAGGAACGAACGGCTACACCTTC
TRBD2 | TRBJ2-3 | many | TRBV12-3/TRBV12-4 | CASTLGLGGTDTQYF | TGTGCCAGCACCCTGGGACTAGGGGGCACAGATACGCAGTATTTT
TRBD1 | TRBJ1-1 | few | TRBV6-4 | CASAPGGASTEAFF | TGTGCCAGCGCTCCAGGGGGCGCGAGCACTGAAGCTTTCTTT
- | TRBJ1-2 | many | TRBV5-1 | CASSLDEDYGYTF | TGCGCCAGCAGCTTGGACGAGGACTATGGCTACACCTTC